Included here is one TCR beta chain sequence, with context. The entry originates in a study of T cell repertoires in cytomegalovirus infection. Germline V lookup: CDR1 MNHNS, CDR2 SASEGT. The CDR3 sequence is 15 residues long. V shed 5 bases and J 6 bases; nucleotides not matched to a gene: 7. TCRdb used MiXCR to reprocess the reads, holding one entry per CDR3 protein. This sample yields about 360,000 distinct CDR3 sequences, of which over 15% are seen a single time; around 8.6% belongs to the top ten. The specimen was PBMCs. The rearrangement links TRBV6-1 to TRBJ2-1; 10 nucleotides agree with TRBD2. This receptor was taken from a human donor in good health (CMV status not recorded). Some clones in this sample may be carry-over from other donors' samples. Written as DNA, the CDR3 is TGTGCCAGCAGTTATCCAGCGGGGGGGCCCAATGAGCAGTTCTTC. Its translation is CASSYPAGGPNEQFF.